This T cell receptor (beta chain) was sequenced for a study of blood T cell repertoires in COVID-19 (dated by TCRdb to the early 2020s). In terms of the full investigation: Samples covering the acute and convalescent phases of COVID-19 were provided by collaborators in the United States, Italy and Spain. The prospective study material was composed of cDNA or gDNA derived from T cells, B-cell-depleted T cells, or PBMCs. Subjects who had been exposed to COVID-19, were actively infected with it, or had recovered from it provided the deeply sampled blood TCRbeta repertoires that made up the dataset. The repertoires were made available in a free public database intended to serve as a resource for research on the immune response to SARS-CoV-2. Samples came from the ongoing ImmuneRACE study (first 160 participants) plus 1,254 subjects from 6 global collaborators. A de-identified subject ID, COVID-19 status, age in years and sex were almost always included in the sample metadata. Where available, HLA class I and class II types were taken from metadata supplied by the sample provider and were not determined by assay-based typing.

Its CDR3 holds 14 amino acids, cysteine through phenylalanine. Left in the record is the CDR3 DNA by itself, 42 bases read in frame from the first base. Based on the germline V gene (reference sequence), the CDR1 and CDR2 sequences are LNHDA and SQIVND. For this chain, trimming is 4 bases at the V end and 0 bases at the J end, and the number of junction bases without a gene match is 2. General findings and caveats noted by the study authors: Clinical and demographic metadata were provided uncurated, with the amount varying by source and participant.

Notes on this clone: It lacks a known antigen. Within one base of it there is no much larger clone, and no base qualities were kept. The sample contains more than one DNA sequence encoding this CDR3.

The immunoSEQ Assay, a bias-controlled multiplex PCR, was used to amplify TCRbeta CDR3 regions from genomic DNA. Regarding the original processing steps: Within the assay, amplification of reference gene primers was used to estimate how many nucleated cells each sample contained. Sequence reads were collapsed and filtered to measure the absolute abundance of every unique TCRbeta CDR3 rearrangement. For each sample, productive Simpson clonality was calculated as the square root of Simpson's diversity index across productive rearrangements. TCRdb stores this immuneACCESS table with in-frame sequences only. Part of the clones is absent; in the studies checked, under half of the shortfall reflects unresolved V genes, and no reason is known for the rest. V and J calls and clone size come straight from that table; D and trimming were deduced from the DNA. The sample yields 100,000 to 120,000 clones; about 72% were counted once. The top ten hold around 8% of the sample.

Collaborating institutions collected whole blood in K2EDTA tubes following their own protocols. For TCRbeta analysis, collaborator samples were shipped as frozen whole blood, as isolated PBMCs, or as DNA extracted from either sample type. Sequenced: peripheral blood. This receptor chain uses TRBV19 and TRBJ1-1, with TRBD1 matching 7 junction bases. This clonotype was sampled from a woman aged 55 to 70 with acute or convalescent COVID-19. In nucleotides, the sequence is TGTGCCAGTAGTACGGACAGGCTGAACACTGAAGCTTTCTTT. It encodes CASSTDRLNTEAFF.